There are a few counts of the clone carrying this T cell receptor (beta chain). Primed by a sample-barcoded 5' primer and a J-beta primer mix, a second PCR proceeded for 7 to 11 cycles. TCRdb independently ran MiXCR on the 5' RACE reads; one entry per CDR3 protein. The sample has approximately 1.5 million distinct CDR3 sequences; 42% are singletons. Donors were healthy Caucasian individuals from Russia aged roughly 6 to 90. V shed 5 bases and J 4 bases; nucleotides not matched to a gene: 10. Germline CDR1 and CDR2: SGHAT and FQNNGV. The CDR3 has 17 residues. This entry comes from a study of blood T cells in healthy people across ages.

The clonotype originates from a woman in her late teens or twenties in good health. The chain has TRBV11-2 and TRBJ2-3; TRBD2 agrees at 12 bases. What was sequenced was blood. CDR3 in amino acids: CASSRSRTSGKADTQYF. The CDR3 nucleotides read TGTGCCAGCAGCCGAAGTAGGACTAGCGGGAAGGCAGATACGCAGTATTTT.